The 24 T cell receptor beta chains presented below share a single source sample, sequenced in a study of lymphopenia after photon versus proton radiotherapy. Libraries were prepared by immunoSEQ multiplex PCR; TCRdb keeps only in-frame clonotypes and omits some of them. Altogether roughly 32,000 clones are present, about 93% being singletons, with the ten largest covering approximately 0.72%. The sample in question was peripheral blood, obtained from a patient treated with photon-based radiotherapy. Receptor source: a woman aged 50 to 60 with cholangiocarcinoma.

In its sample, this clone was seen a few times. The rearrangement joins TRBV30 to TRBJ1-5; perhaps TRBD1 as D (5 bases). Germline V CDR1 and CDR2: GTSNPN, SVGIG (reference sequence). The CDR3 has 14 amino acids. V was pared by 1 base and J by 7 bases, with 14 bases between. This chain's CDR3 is CAWSADQGGQPQHF. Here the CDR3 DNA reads TGTGCCTGGAGTGCGGATCAGGGAGGACAGCCCCAGCATTTT. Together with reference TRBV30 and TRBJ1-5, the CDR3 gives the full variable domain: SQTIHQWPATLVQPVGSPLSLECTVEGTSNPNLYWYRQAAGRGLQLLFYSVGIGQISSEVPQNLSASRPQDRQFILSSKKLLLSDSGFYLCAWSADQGGQPQHFGDGTRLSIL.

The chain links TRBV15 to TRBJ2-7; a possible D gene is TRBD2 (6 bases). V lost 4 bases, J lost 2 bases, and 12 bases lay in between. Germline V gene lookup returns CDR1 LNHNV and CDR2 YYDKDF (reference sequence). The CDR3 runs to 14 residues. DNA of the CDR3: TGTGCCACCAGCACGATGGAGGGAACCTACGAGCAGTACTTC. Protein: CATSTMEGTYEQYF.

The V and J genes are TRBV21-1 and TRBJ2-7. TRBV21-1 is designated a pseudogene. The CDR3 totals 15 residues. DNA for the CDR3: TGTGCCAGCAGCAAAGTAAGGGTGAGGGGCTACGAGCAGTACTTC. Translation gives CASSKVRVRGYEQYF.

CDR3 coding DNA: TGTGCCAGCAGCTTAGGGGGGCCCGGCCTAGCGGGGGAATCAGATACGCAGTATTTT. The encoded protein is CASSLGGPGLAGESDTQYF. J is TRBJ2-3 and V is TRBV7-9; 10 bases line up with TRBD2. CDR3 length: 19 residues. Germline trimming cut 1 base from V and 4 bases from J; bases unmatched to any gene: 14. The germline V gene encodes CDR1 SEHNR and CDR2 FQNEAQ (reference sequence).

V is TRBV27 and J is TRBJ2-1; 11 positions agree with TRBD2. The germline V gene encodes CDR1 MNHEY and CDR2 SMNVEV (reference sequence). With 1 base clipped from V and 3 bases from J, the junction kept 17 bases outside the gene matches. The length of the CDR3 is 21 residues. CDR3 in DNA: TGTGCCAGCAGTTTATACGGGTGGGCTAGCGGGGGGTCCCGACACTACAATGAGCAGTTCTTC. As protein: CASSLYGWASGGSRHYNEQFF.

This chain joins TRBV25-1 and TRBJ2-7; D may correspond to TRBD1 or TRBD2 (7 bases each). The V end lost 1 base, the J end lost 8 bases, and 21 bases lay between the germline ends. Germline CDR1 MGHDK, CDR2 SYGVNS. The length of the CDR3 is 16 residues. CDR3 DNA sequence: TGTGCCAGCAGTGAATCCCGTGGAGGGAGGGGGCACCAGCAGTACTTC. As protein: CASSESRGGRGHQQYF.

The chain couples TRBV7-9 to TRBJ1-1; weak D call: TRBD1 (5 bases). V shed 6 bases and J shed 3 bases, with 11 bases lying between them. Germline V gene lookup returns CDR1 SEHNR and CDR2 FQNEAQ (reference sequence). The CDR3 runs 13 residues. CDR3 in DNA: TGTGCCAGCAGTCAGCGGGGGGACACTGAAGCTTTCTTT. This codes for CASSQRGDTEAFF.

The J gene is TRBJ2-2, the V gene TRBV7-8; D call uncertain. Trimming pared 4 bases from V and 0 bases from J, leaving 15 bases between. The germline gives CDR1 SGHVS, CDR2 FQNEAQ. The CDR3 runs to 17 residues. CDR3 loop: CASSYPPPVTNTGELFF. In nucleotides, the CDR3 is TGTGCCAGCAGCTACCCTCCTCCAGTGACGAACACCGGGGAGCTGTTTTTT.

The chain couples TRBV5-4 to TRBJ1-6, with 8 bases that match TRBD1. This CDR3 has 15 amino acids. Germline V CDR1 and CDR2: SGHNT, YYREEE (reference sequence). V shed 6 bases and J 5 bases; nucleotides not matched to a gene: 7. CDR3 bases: TGTGCCAGCACCGTGGACAGGGTCGATAATTCACCCCTCCACTTT. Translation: CASTVDRVDNSPLHF.

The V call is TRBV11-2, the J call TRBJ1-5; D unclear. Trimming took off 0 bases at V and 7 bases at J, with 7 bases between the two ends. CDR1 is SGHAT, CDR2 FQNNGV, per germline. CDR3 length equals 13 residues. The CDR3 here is CASSLDAGQPQHF. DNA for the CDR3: TGTGCCAGCAGCTTAGATGCGGGGCAGCCCCAGCATTTT. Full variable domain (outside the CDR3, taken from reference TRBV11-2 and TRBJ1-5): EAGVAQSPRYKIIEKRQSVAFWCNPISGHATLYWYQQILGQGPKLLIQFQNNGVVDDSQLPKDRFSAERLKGVDSTLKIQPAKLEDSAVYLCASSLDAGQPQHFGDGTRLSIL.

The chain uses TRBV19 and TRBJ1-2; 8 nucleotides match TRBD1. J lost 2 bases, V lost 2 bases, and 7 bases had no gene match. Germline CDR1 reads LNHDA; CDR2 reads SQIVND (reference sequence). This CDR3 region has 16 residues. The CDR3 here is CASSIRSGTGNYGYTF. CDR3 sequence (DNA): TGTGCCAGTAGTATAAGGTCCGGGACAGGCAACTATGGCTACACCTTC.

The chain's CDR3 is CASSLDETQYF. CDR3 nucleotide sequence: TGTGCCAGCAGCTTAGATGAGACCCAGTACTTC. The chain uses TRBV7-2 and TRBJ2-5; D is uncertain. CDR3 length equals 11 residues. CDR1 and CDR2 from the germline V gene are SGHTA and FQGNSA. With 1 base removed from V and 5 bases from J, the gap between germline ends came to 2 bases.

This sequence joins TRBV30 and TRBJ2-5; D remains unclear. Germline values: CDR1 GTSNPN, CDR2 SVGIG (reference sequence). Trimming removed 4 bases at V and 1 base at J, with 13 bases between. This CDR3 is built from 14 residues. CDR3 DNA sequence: TGTGCCTGGAACTTTGGCGGTCCCCAAGAGACCCAGTACTTC. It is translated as CAWNFGGPQETQYF.

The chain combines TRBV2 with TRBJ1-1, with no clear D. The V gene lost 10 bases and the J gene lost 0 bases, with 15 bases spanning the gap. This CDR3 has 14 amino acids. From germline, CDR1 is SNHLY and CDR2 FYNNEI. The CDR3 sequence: CATKRGKLNTEAFF. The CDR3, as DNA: TGTGCCACCAAACGGGGAAAACTGAACACTGAAGCTTTCTTT.

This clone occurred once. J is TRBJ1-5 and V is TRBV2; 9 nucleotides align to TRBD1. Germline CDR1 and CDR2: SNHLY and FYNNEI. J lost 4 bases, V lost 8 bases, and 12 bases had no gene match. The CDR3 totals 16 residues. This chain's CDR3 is CASRRWTGEVNQPQHF. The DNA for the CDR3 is TGTGCCAGCCGGAGGTGGACAGGGGAGGTGAATCAGCCCCAGCATTTT.

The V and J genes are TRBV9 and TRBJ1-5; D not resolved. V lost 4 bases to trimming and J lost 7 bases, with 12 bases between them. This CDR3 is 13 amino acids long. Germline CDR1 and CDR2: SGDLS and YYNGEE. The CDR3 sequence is CASSRRVGQPQHF. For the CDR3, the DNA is TGTGCCAGCAGCCGTAGGGTGGGACAGCCCCAGCATTTT. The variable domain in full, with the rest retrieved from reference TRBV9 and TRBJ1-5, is DSGVTQTPKHLITATGQRVTLRCSPRSGDLSVYWYQQSLDQGLQFLIQYYNGEERAKGNILERFSAQQFPDLHSELNLSSLELGDSALYFCASSRRVGQPQHFGDGTRLSIL.

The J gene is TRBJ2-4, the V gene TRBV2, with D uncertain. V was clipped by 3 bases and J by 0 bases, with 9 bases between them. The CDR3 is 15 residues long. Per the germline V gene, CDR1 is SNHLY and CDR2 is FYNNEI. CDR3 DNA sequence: TGTGCCAGCAGTGATGATAGAATAGCCAAAAACATTCAGTACTTC. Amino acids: CASSDDRIAKNIQYF. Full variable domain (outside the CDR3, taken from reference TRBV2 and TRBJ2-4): EPEVTQTPSHQVTQMGQEVILRCVPISNHLYFYWYRQILGQKVEFLVSFYNNEISEKSEIFDDQFSVERPDGSNFTLKIRSTKLEDSAMYFCASSDDRIAKNIQYFGAGTRLSVL.

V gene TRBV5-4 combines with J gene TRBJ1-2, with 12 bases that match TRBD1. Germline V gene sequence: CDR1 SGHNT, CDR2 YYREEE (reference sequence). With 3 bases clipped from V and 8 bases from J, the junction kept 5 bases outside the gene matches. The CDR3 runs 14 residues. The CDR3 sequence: CASSSGTGGLGYTF. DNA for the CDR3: TGTGCCAGCAGCTCTGGGACAGGGGGCCTGGGCTACACCTTC.

The CDR3 sequence is CASSVLPTEAFF. The DNA for the CDR3 is TGTGCCAGCAGTGTTTTGCCCACTGAAGCTTTCTTT. The chain has TRBV2 and TRBJ1-1; D call uncertain. This CDR3 spans 12 amino acids. Germline V lookup: CDR1 SNHLY, CDR2 FYNNEI. The V end lost 4 bases, the J end lost 4 bases, and 7 bases lay between the germline ends.

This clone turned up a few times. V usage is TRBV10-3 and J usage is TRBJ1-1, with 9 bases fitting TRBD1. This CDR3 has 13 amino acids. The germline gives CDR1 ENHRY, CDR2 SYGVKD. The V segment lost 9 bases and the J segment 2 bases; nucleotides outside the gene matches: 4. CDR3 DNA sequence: TGTGCCATTAAACAGGGGGCAAACACTGAAGCTTTCTTT. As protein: CAIKQGANTEAFF.

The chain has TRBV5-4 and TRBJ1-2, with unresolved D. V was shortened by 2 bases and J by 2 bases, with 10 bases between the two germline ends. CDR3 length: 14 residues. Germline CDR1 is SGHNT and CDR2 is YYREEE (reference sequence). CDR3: CASSLKGVNYGYTF. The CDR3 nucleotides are TGTGCCAGCAGCTTAAAGGGAGTGAACTATGGCTACACCTTC. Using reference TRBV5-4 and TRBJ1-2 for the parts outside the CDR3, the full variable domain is ETGVTQSPTHLIKTRGQQVTLRCSSQSGHNTVSWYQQALGQGPQFIFQYYREEENGRGNFPPRFSGLQFPNYSSELNVNALELDDSALYLCASSLKGVNYGYTFGSGTRLTVV.

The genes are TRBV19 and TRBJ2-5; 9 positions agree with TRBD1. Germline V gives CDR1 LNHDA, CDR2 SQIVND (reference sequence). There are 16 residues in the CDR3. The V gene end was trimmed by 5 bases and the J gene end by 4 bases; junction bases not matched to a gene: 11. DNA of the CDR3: TGTGCCAGTAGTGTCCGTAAGGGACAGGGCGGAGAGACCCAGTACTTC. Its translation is CASSVRKGQGGETQYF.

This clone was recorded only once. The CDR3 protein is CASSLASGLNTEAFF. Written as DNA, the CDR3 is TGTGCCAGCAGCTTAGCCTCCGGTTTGAACACTGAAGCTTTCTTT. This rearrangement joins TRBV7-2 to TRBJ1-1; D call uncertain. The CDR3 runs 15 residues. The germline V gene has CDR1 SGHTA and CDR2 FQGNSA. V was pared by 0 bases and J by 0 bases, with 8 bases between.

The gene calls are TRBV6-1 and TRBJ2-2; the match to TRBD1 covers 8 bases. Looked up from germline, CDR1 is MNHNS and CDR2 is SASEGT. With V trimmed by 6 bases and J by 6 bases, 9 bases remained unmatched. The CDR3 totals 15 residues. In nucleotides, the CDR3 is TGTGCCAGCAGCCAGGACAGGGTTATAGCCGGGGAGCTGTTTTTT. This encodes CASSQDRVIAGELFF.